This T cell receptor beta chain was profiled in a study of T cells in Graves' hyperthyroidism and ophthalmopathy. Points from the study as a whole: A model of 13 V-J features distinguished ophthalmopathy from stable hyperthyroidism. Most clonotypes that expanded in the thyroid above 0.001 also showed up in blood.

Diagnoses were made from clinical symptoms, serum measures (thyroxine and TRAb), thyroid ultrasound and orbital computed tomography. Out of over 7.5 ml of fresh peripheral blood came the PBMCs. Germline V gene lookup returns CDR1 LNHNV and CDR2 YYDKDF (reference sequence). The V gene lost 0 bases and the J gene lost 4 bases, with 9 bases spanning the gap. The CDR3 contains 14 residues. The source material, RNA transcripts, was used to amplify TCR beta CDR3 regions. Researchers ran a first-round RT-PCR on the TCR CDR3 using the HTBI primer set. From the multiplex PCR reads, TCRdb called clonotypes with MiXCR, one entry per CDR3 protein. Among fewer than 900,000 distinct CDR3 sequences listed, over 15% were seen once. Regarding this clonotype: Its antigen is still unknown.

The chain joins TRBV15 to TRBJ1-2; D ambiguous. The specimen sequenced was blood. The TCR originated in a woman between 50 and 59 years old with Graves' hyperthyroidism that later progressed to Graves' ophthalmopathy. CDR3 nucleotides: TGTGCCACCAGCAGAGATCCGAATCCCTATGGCTACACCTTC. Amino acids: CATSRDPNPYGYTF.